The 30 T cell receptor beta chains listed next were all sequenced from one sample in a study of T cell changes during pregnancy in multiple sclerosis. Clones were sequenced by immunoSEQ multiplex PCR, and TCRdb holds only the in-frame ones, with some missing. The profile shows tens of thousands of clones, approximately 90% of them singletons. The material sequenced was CD4+ T cells from peripheral blood mononuclear cells, taken in the second trimester of pregnancy. Every receptor here comes from a female donor in good health, enrolled as a control in a pregnancy study.

This clone has more than one count but fewer than ten. The chain carries TRBV7-2 and TRBJ2-5; 9 positions agree with TRBD2. The V gene end was trimmed by 3 bases and the J gene end by 3 bases; junction bases not matched to a gene: 2. Germline V gives CDR1 SGHTA, CDR2 FQGNSA. CDR3 length equals 14 residues. CDR3 region: CASSFRGGEETQYF. The CDR3 DNA sequence: TGTGCCAGCAGCTTTCGCGGGGGGGAAGAGACCCAGTACTTC. Drawing the rest from reference TRBV7-2 and TRBJ2-5, the complete variable domain is GAGVSQSPSNKVTEKGKDVELRCDPISGHTALYWYRQSLGQGLEFLIYFQGNSAPDKSGLPSDRFSAERTGGSVSTLTIQRTQQEDSAVYLCASSFRGGEETQYFGPGTRLLVL.

J is TRBJ1-3 and V is TRBV30; tentatively, D is TRBD1 (5 bases). The CDR3 is 14 residues long. The V and J ends lost 3 bases and 2 bases respectively, with 11 bases between them. CDR1 is GTSNPN and CDR2 is SVGIG in the germline V gene (reference sequence). In DNA, the CDR3 is TGTGCCTGGAGCGCAGGGAGGGCTGGAAACACCATATATTTT. It specifies CAWSAGRAGNTIYF.

The rearrangement uses TRBV2 and TRBJ2-2, with a weak D call TRBD1 (5 bases). Germline CDR1 is SNHLY and CDR2 is FYNNEI. V was cut by 4 bases and J by 6 bases, with 12 bases left in between. This CDR3 contains 14 residues. The CDR3 loop reads CASSGGRAPGELFF. In DNA, the CDR3 is TGTGCCAGCAGTGGTGGCAGGGCCCCCGGGGAGCTGTTTTTT.

The rearrangement joins TRBV6-5 to TRBJ1-2; D is possibly TRBD1 (6 bases). Germline CDR1 and CDR2: MNHEY and SVGAGI. V gave up 2 bases and J gave up 3 bases, with 13 bases separating them. The CDR3 runs 15 residues. The CDR3 DNA is TGTGCCAGCAGTTACAGTGGGGGGGCAGACTATGGCTACACCTTC. Translated: CASSYSGGADYGYTF.

The chain links TRBV20-1 to TRBJ2-1; D ambiguous. The V gene's germline CDR1 is DFQATT and CDR2 SNEGSKA (reference sequence). The CDR3 has 10 amino acids. V was shortened by 5 bases and J by 12 bases, with 11 bases between the two germline ends. The CDR3 region is CSAPKYGQFF. The DNA of the CDR3 is TGCAGTGCTCCTAAGTATGGGCAGTTCTTC.

The chain recombines TRBV4-1 with TRBJ2-5, with D possibly TRBD2 on 6 matching bases. Per germline, CDR1 MGHRA and CDR2 YSYEKL. This CDR3 is built from 18 residues. V lost 2 bases to trimming and J lost 6 bases, with 25 bases between them. CDR3 nucleotides: TGCGCCAGCAGCCAATCCCTCGCCCGGGACTCCCAAAGACAGACCCAGTACTTC. The encoded protein is CASSQSLARDSQRQTQYF.

The J gene is TRBJ2-6, the V gene TRBV5-1, with D unclear. Germline CDR1 and CDR2: SGHRS and YFSETQ. V dropped 0 bases and J dropped 3 bases, with 4 bases sitting between them. There are 14 residues in the CDR3. The CDR3 nucleotides are TGCGCCAGCAGCTTGGAGCTTGGGGCCAACGTCCTGACTTTC. This codes for CASSLELGANVLTF. Combining the CDR3 with reference TRBV5-1 and TRBJ2-6 gives the whole variable domain KAGVTQTPRYLIKTRGQQVTLSCSPISGHRSVSWYQQTPGQGLQFLFEYFSETQRNKGNFPGRFSGRQFSNSRSEMNVSTLELGDSALYLCASSLELGANVLTFGAGSRLTVL.

The CDR3 sequence is CASSLATRQNTIYF. For the CDR3, the DNA is TGTGCCAGCAGCTTAGCCACCAGACAGAACACCATATATTTT. The chain combines TRBV7-2 with TRBJ1-3; TRBD1 might be the D (5 bases). The CDR3 contains 14 residues. The germline V gene encodes CDR1 SGHTA and CDR2 FQGNSA. V shed 0 bases and J shed 7 bases, with 10 bases lying between them.

V usage is TRBV7-2 and J usage is TRBJ1-4, with no clear D. Per germline, CDR1 SGHTA and CDR2 FQGNSA. V lost 1 base, J lost 0 bases, and 12 bases lay in between. This CDR3 is 17 amino acids long. CDR3 protein: CASSLGALRTTNEKLFF. The CDR3 DNA reads TGTGCCAGCAGCTTAGGGGCCCTCCGGACAACTAATGAAAAACTGTTTTTT.

This rearrangement joins TRBV6-5 to TRBJ2-1; TRBD2 matches 9 bases. CDR1 and CDR2 from the germline V gene are MNHEY and SVGAGI. This CDR3 has 11 residues. V was pared by 6 bases and J by 10 bases, with 1 base of the junction left unmatched. Written as DNA, the CDR3 is TGTGCCAGCAGCCTAGCGGGGGAGCAGTTCTTC. As protein: CASSLAGEQFF.

The rearrangement uses TRBV11-2 and TRBJ1-1; D uncertain. There are 14 residues in the CDR3. V lost 1 base, J lost 1 base, and 7 bases lay in between. Germline V gene data show CDR1 as SGHAT and CDR2 as FQNNGV. The CDR3 DNA reads as TGTGCCAGCAGCTTAGTATTCCGGAACACTGAAGCTTTCTTT. It specifies CASSLVFRNTEAFF. Variable domain in full (rest from reference TRBV11-2 and TRBJ1-1): EAGVAQSPRYKIIEKRQSVAFWCNPISGHATLYWYQQILGQGPKLLIQFQNNGVVDDSQLPKDRFSAERLKGVDSTLKIQPAKLEDSAVYLCASSLVFRNTEAFFGQGTRLTVV.

This chain links TRBV18 with TRBJ1-4, with 8 bases lining up with TRBD1. Germline V gives CDR1 KGHSH, CDR2 LQKENI. The CDR3 has 17 residues. Trimming at V came to 0 bases and at J to 7 bases, leaving 10 bases not matched to a gene. This chain's CDR3 is CASSPPYSGTGSEKLFF. For the CDR3, the DNA is TGTGCCAGCTCACCACCCTACTCCGGGACAGGATCTGAAAAACTGTTTTTT.

The J gene is TRBJ2-2, the V gene TRBV7-2, with TRBD2 as a possible D gene (5 bases). The CDR3 length is 16 residues. The germline V gene encodes CDR1 SGHTA and CDR2 FQGNSA. V was cut by 4 bases and J by 4 bases, with 16 bases left in between. The CDR3 bases are TGTGCCAGCAGCTCACCCGGGAAAGAGGGCACCGGGGAGCTGTTTTTT. Protein sequence: CASSSPGKEGTGELFF.

This clone was found once. J is TRBJ2-5 and V is TRBV11-2, with 10 bases that match TRBD2. J lost 3 bases, V lost 1 base, and 8 bases had no gene match. This CDR3 comprises 17 residues. Germline V gene lookup returns CDR1 SGHAT and CDR2 FQNNGV. The CDR3 region is CASSLGASGGIKETQYF. The CDR3, as DNA: TGTGCCAGCAGCTTAGGGGCTAGCGGGGGCATCAAAGAGACCCAGTACTTC.

On this clone: At one end, the junction sequence differs from germline, possibly due to a read error. This chain links TRBV14 with TRBJ1-4, with a possible D match to TRBD1 (6 bases). CDR1 SGHDN and CDR2 FVKESK come from the germline V gene. This CDR3 region has 16 residues. CDR3 DNA: TGTGCCAGCAGCCCAGCGTCCGGGACAACTTATGAAAAACTGTTTTTT. Protein: CASSPASGTTYEKLFF.

This chain connects TRBV5-1 to TRBJ1-2; D unresolved. The CDR3 is made up of 14 amino acids. Trimming shortened V by 4 bases and J by 2 bases, and 12 bases separated the two germline ends. Germline CDR1 SGHRS, CDR2 YFSETQ. The CDR3 sequence: CASSPTTVNYGYTF. CDR3 in DNA: TGCGCCAGCAGCCCTACAACAGTCAACTATGGCTACACCTTC.

This sequence joins TRBV19 and TRBJ1-2, with 7 bases that match TRBD1. Trimming took 1 base from V and 4 from J; bases not matched to a gene: 3. Germline assignment: CDR1 LNHDA and CDR2 SQIVND (reference sequence). The CDR3 sequence is 14 residues long. This CDR3 reads CASSIGGGGYGYTF. The DNA for the CDR3 is TGTGCCAGTAGTATAGGAGGGGGCGGCTATGGCTACACCTTC.

This rearrangement joins TRBV4-3 to TRBJ1-2, with TRBD1 identical over 7 bases. In germline, CDR1 is LGHNA, CDR2 YSLEER. V shed 4 bases, J shed 5 bases, and the junction held 10 bases outside the gene matches. There are 15 residues in the CDR3. The CDR3 DNA reads as TGCGCCAGCAGCCCGGAGACAGGGATGCGGTATGGCTACACCTTC. As protein: CASSPETGMRYGYTF.

This clone was observed a handful of times. V gene TRBV6-5 combines with J gene TRBJ1-2, with 8 bases matching TRBD1. The CDR3 spans 12 residues. Trimming cost V 7 bases and J 5 bases; bases outside gene matches: 3. Germline-derived CDR1 and CDR2 are MNHEY and SVGAGI. In DNA form, the CDR3 reads TGTGCCAGCACCGACAGGGGTTATGGCTACACCTTC. It specifies CASTDRGYGYTF.

The chain uses TRBV28 and TRBJ1-6, with TRBD1 matching over 9 bases. This CDR3 is 20 amino acids long. V lost 6 bases to trimming and J lost 0 bases; unmatched junction nucleotides: 15. Germline V CDR1 and CDR2: MDHEN, SYDVKM. This CDR3 reads CASSPPGQGSLSSYNSPLHF. The CDR3 DNA follows: TGTGCCAGCAGCCCACCGGGACAGGGAAGTTTGAGCTCCTATAATTCACCCCTCCACTTT.

J is TRBJ1-6 and V is TRBV5-1; D possibly corresponds to TRBD1 (5 bases). There are 16 residues in the CDR3. V dropped 0 bases and J dropped 9 bases, with 16 bases sitting between them. Per the germline V gene, CDR1 is SGHRS and CDR2 is YFSETQ. CDR3 amino acids: CASSLAGNRRISPLHF. In DNA form, the CDR3 reads TGCGCCAGCAGCTTGGCCGGAAACAGGCGGATTTCACCCCTCCACTTT.

The rearrangement joins TRBV18 to TRBJ2-1; D may be TRBD1 (6 bases). The V gene lost 4 bases and the J gene lost 10 bases, with 14 bases spanning the gap. This CDR3 has 13 residues. The V gene's germline CDR1 is KGHSH and CDR2 LQKENI. CDR3 sequence reads: CASSLSTGQEQFF. The CDR3 coding sequence is TGTGCCAGCTCACTTTCGACAGGACAGGAGCAGTTCTTC.

The chain is built from TRBV7-2 and TRBJ2-2, with D unresolved. The CDR3 consists of 15 residues. The ends were cut back, 2 bases at V and 1 base at J, with 8 bases in the middle. The germline V gene has CDR1 SGHTA and CDR2 FQGNSA. For the CDR3, the DNA is TGTGCCAGCAGCTTAAACATCCTGAACACCGGGGAGCTGTTTTTT. It yields the protein CASSLNILNTGELFF.

The gene calls are TRBV5-4 and TRBJ2-7; unclear D gene. The germline CDR1 and CDR2 sequences are SGHNT and YYREEE (reference sequence). The CDR3 is made up of 13 amino acids. Between the trimmed V and J ends, which lost 0 bases and 3 bases, there was a span of 7 bases. The CDR3 DNA sequence: TGTGCCAGCAGCTTGGTTGAGAACTACGAGCAGTACTTC. As protein: CASSLVENYEQYF. Drawing the rest from reference TRBV5-4 and TRBJ2-7, the complete variable domain is ETGVTQSPTHLIKTRGQQVTLRCSSQSGHNTVSWYQQALGQGPQFIFQYYREEENGRGNFPPRFSGLQFPNYSSELNVNALELDDSALYLCASSLVENYEQYFGPGTRLTVT.

The gene calls are TRBV5-1 and TRBJ2-5; weak D call: TRBD2 (6 bases). The germline V and J ends were trimmed by 0 bases and 5 bases, with 14 bases remaining between them. The CDR3 sequence is 15 residues long. Germline V lookup: CDR1 SGHRS, CDR2 YFSETQ. Here the CDR3 reads CASSLGQTRGETQYF. DNA for the CDR3: TGCGCCAGCAGCTTGGGCCAGACTCGGGGGGAGACCCAGTACTTC. The variable domain in full, completed from reference TRBV5-1 and TRBJ2-5, reads KAGVTQTPRYLIKTRGQQVTLSCSPISGHRSVSWYQQTPGQGLQFLFEYFSETQRNKGNFPGRFSGRQFSNSRSEMNVSTLELGDSALYLCASSLGQTRGETQYFGPGTRLLVL.

This chain uses TRBV6-6 with TRBJ2-5; tentatively, D is TRBD2 (6 bases). V was shortened by 8 bases and J by 2 bases, with 12 bases between the two germline ends. The CDR3 consists of 13 residues. In germline, CDR1 is MNHNY, CDR2 SVGAGI (reference sequence). As DNA, the CDR3 is TGTGCCAGCCATCGACTAGTTCAAGAGACCCAGTACTTC. It encodes CASHRLVQETQYF.

The V and J genes are TRBV29-1 and TRBJ1-3, with D possibly being TRBD1 (5 bases). From germline, CDR1 is SQVTM and CDR2 ANQGSEA. Trimming took 6 bases from V and 1 from J, leaving 10 bases between them. The CDR3 extends over 13 amino acids. CDR3 residues: CSVVQGSGNTIYF. The CDR3 region has the DNA TGCAGCGTGGTCCAGGGATCTGGAAACACCATATATTTT.

This clone came up a few times. The chain links TRBV2 to TRBJ1-1; 8 bases agree with TRBD1. Trimming at V came to 8 bases and at J to 3 bases, leaving 11 bases not matched to a gene. Germline V CDR1 and CDR2: SNHLY, FYNNEI. The CDR3 totals 15 residues. The CDR3 sequence is CASRWAGGEDTEAFF. In nucleotides, the CDR3 is TGTGCCAGCCGGTGGGCAGGGGGCGAGGACACTGAAGCTTTCTTT.

V gene TRBV7-2 combines with J gene TRBJ1-2; 7 bases line up with TRBD1. The CDR3 length is 14 residues. Unmatched junction bases numbered 7, after V lost 5 bases and J lost 4 bases. The germline V gene has CDR1 SGHTA and CDR2 FQGNSA. CDR3 sequence reads: CASSLGTASYGYTF. The DNA for the CDR3 is TGTGCCAGCAGCCTCGGGACAGCATCCTATGGCTACACCTTC. The variable domain in full, completed from reference TRBV7-2 and TRBJ1-2, reads GAGVSQSPSNKVTEKGKDVELRCDPISGHTALYWYRQSLGQGLEFLIYFQGNSAPDKSGLPSDRFSAERTGGSVSTLTIQRTQQEDSAVYLCASSLGTASYGYTFGSGTRLTVV.

The chain uses TRBV2 and TRBJ2-3; a possible D gene is TRBD1 (6 bases). The CDR3 is 15 amino acids. V lost 3 bases and J lost 3, with 13 bases in between. Germline CDR1 reads SNHLY; CDR2 reads FYNNEI. CDR3 sequence reads: CASSEGHPSTDTQYF. CDR3 DNA: TGTGCCAGCAGTGAGGGACACCCAAGTACAGATACGCAGTATTTT.